Below, 19 T cell receptor beta chains from the same sample are listed, as sequenced in a study of T cell responses to AZD1222 COVID-19 vaccine (dated by TCRdb to the early 2020s). The library came from the immunoSEQ multiplex PCR assay. TCRdb mirrors the immuneACCESS table, restricted to in-frame sequences. Some clones are absent from its copies; in checked studies, under half trace to an unresolved V gene, and the reason for the others is unknown. The sample table contains about 140,000 clones; only one count was recorded for just over 90% of them. The ten largest clones capture roughly 3.1% of the sample. The time point label for this specimen denotes: baseline before first vaccination. The sequenced sample was peripheral blood, obtained on day 0 of AZD1222 vaccination. The receptors shown here come from an adult in good health.

This chain connects TRBV5-1 to TRBJ1-4; D gene unclear. V was pared by 5 bases and J by 8 bases, with 19 bases between. Germline CDR1 reads SGHRS; CDR2 reads YFSETQ. This CDR3 has 15 amino acids. As DNA, the CDR3 is TGCGCCAGCAGATATACGTCCTCCTTGGGGGAAAAACTGTTTTTT. Translating gives CASRYTSSLGEKLFF.

The chain recombines TRBV9 with TRBJ1-2; 7 nucleotides match TRBD1. Germline V gene lookup returns CDR1 SGDLS and CDR2 YYNGEE. The junction had 4 bases not matched to a gene; V was cut back by 5 bases and J by 3 bases. The CDR3 length is 13 residues. The CDR3 spells CASRLTGDYGYTF. In DNA form, the CDR3 reads TGTGCCAGCAGGCTCACAGGGGACTATGGCTACACCTTC.

The CDR3 region has the DNA TGTGCCAGCAGACACAGGGGGGGCTATGAGCAGTTCTTC. Translating gives CASRHRGGYEQFF. V gene TRBV6-5 combines with J gene TRBJ2-1, with a tentative D call TRBD1 (8 bases). V shed 6 bases and J shed 8 bases, with 14 bases lying between them. From germline, CDR1 is MNHEY and CDR2 SVGAGI. This CDR3 is built from 13 residues.

CDR3 loop: CSVNRAGGPGNEQFF. The DNA for the CDR3 is TGCAGCGTTAACAGAGCGGGAGGGCCGGGCAATGAGCAGTTCTTC. V and J are TRBV29-1 and TRBJ2-1, with 10 bases fitting TRBD2. The junction had 10 bases not matched to a gene; V was cut back by 5 bases and J by 6 bases. The germline CDR1 and CDR2 sequences are SQVTM and ANQGSEA. The CDR3 is 15 residues long.

This clone was seen a single time. The genes are TRBV18 and TRBJ2-1, with D unclear. CDR1 and CDR2 from the germline V gene are KGHSH and LQKENI. Trimming took off 3 bases at V and 6 bases at J, with 15 bases between the two ends. The CDR3 runs to 15 residues. In nucleotides, the CDR3 is TGTGCCAGCTCACCCTCCGGCGCGCGGTCCAATGAGCAGTTCTTC. This codes for CASSPSGARSNEQFF.

This chain connects TRBV5-4 to TRBJ2-7; tentative D call: TRBD1 (6 bases). The V and J ends lost 0 bases and 2 bases respectively, with 9 bases between them. Germline-derived CDR1 and CDR2 are SGHNT and YYREEE (reference sequence). This CDR3 spans 14 amino acids. The CDR3 coding sequence is TGTGCCAGCAGCTTGGACAGGGTACCCTACGAGCAGTACTTC. Translation gives CASSLDRVPYEQYF. The whole variable domain, remainder taken from reference TRBV5-4 and TRBJ2-7, is ETGVTQSPTHLIKTRGQQVTLRCSSQSGHNTVSWYQQALGQGPQFIFQYYREEENGRGNFPPRFSGLQFPNYSSELNVNALELDDSALYLCASSLDRVPYEQYFGPGTRLTVT.

The rearrangement joins TRBV12-3 or TRBV12-4 to TRBJ1-2; D possibly corresponds to TRBD1 (5 bases). The CDR3 has 13 amino acids. V was pared by 8 bases and J by 4 bases, with 14 bases between. The CDR3 is CASGSGYVYGYTF. CDR3 in DNA: TGTGCCAGCGGATCAGGGTACGTCTATGGCTACACCTTC.

The V call is TRBV7-9, the J call TRBJ2-7; possibly TRBD1 for D (6 bases). With 7 bases removed from V and 4 bases from J, the gap between germline ends came to 14 bases. This CDR3 has 13 residues. Germline V gene sequence: CDR1 SEHNR, CDR2 FQNEAQ (reference sequence). In DNA, the CDR3 is TGTGCCAGCACCCACGAACAGGGTTACGAGCAGTACTTC. Amino acid sequence: CASTHEQGYEQYF.

V usage is TRBV6-5 and J usage is TRBJ1-4, with a weak D call TRBD1 (5 bases). This CDR3 comprises 16 residues. With 0 bases removed from V and 4 bases from J, the gap between germline ends came to 12 bases. Germline CDR1 MNHEY, CDR2 SVGAGI. CDR3 bases: TGTGCCAGCAGTTACTCGATGGGGGGAAATAATGAAAAACTGTTTTTT. As protein: CASSYSMGGNNEKLFF.

In this sample, this clone turned up a few times. CDR3 DNA: TGTGCCAGCACCCAAAGGACAGGGAACACCGGGGAGCTGTTTTTT. Its protein product is CASTQRTGNTGELFF. V usage is TRBV6-5 and J usage is TRBJ2-2, with 7 nucleotides matching TRBD1. The V gene's germline CDR1 is MNHEY and CDR2 SVGAGI. The CDR3 is 15 amino acids. The V segment lost 7 bases and the J segment 1 base; nucleotides outside the gene matches: 6.

The chain has TRBV12-5 and TRBJ2-7, with TRBD1 matching over 8 bases. The germline V gene has CDR1 LGHNT and CDR2 FRNRAP. This CDR3 region has 15 residues. With 7 bases clipped from V and 1 base from J, the junction kept 9 bases outside the gene matches. For the CDR3, the DNA is TGTGCTAGTGCCCTAGGACAGGGCTTTTCCTACGAGCAGTACTTC. Encoded protein: CASALGQGFSYEQYF. The variable domain in full, with the rest retrieved from reference TRBV12-5 and TRBJ2-7, is DARVTQTPRHKVTEMGQEVTMRCQPILGHNTVFWYRQTMMQGLELLAYFRNRAPLDDSGMPKDRFSAEMPDATLATLKIQPSEPRDSAVYFCASALGQGFSYEQYFGPGTRLTVT.

On this clone: A read error may produce the germline difference seen at one junction end. The chain employs TRBV27 and TRBJ1-1; 8 bases are a match to TRBD1. The CDR3 loop spans 16 amino acids. Germline V gene data show CDR1 as MNHEY and CDR2 as SMNVEV (reference sequence). The CDR3, as DNA: TGTGCCAGCAGTCCACCCTCTTGGACAGGGAACACTGAAACTTTCTTT. Protein sequence: CASSPPSWTGNTETFF.

The chain links TRBV7-2 to TRBJ1-5; D remains ambiguous. V was clipped by 2 bases and J by 4 bases, with 9 bases between them. CDR3 length: 14 residues. Germline assignment: CDR1 SGHTA and CDR2 FQGNSA. CDR3 DNA: TGTGCCAGCAGCTTATTAGGGCCGAATCAGCCCCAGCATTTT. Translated, it gives CASSLLGPNQPQHF.

V usage is TRBV19 and J usage is TRBJ1-1, with D possibly being TRBD1 (5 bases). V dropped 6 bases and J dropped 0 bases, with 11 bases sitting between them. The CDR3 runs to 14 residues. In germline, CDR1 is LNHDA, CDR2 SQIVND (reference sequence). The CDR3 DNA reads TGTGCCAGTAGCGCGGGACGGATGAACACTGAAGCTTTCTTT. Its protein product is CASSAGRMNTEAFF.

This chain links TRBV3-1 (or the pseudogene TRBV3-2) with TRBJ1-2, with 11 bases lining up with TRBD1. Trimming cost V 4 bases and J 10 bases; bases outside gene matches: 5. The CDR3 covers 13 residues. Germline lookup yields CDR1 LGHDT and CDR2 YNNKEL (reference sequence). The CDR3 sequence is CASSRGQGGVYTF. For the CDR3, the DNA is TGTGCCAGCAGCCGGGGACAGGGGGGCGTCTACACCTTC.

V usage is TRBV6-2 or TRBV6-3 and J usage is TRBJ2-7, with 11 bases lining up with TRBD2. The germline V gene has CDR1 MNHEY and CDR2 SVGEGT. V was clipped by 5 bases and J by 1 base; unmatched bases: 7. The CDR3 runs to 16 residues. CDR3 bases: TGTGCCAGCAGTCTTCACGGACTAGCGGGTTCCTACGAGCAGTACTTC. This gives the protein CASSLHGLAGSYEQYF.

The chain links TRBV6-5 to TRBJ1-2, with D perhaps matching TRBD1 (5 bases). The CDR3 covers 13 residues. Trimming took 6 bases from V and 4 from J, leaving 12 bases between them. Germline V lookup: CDR1 MNHEY, CDR2 SVGAGI. CDR3 bases: TGTGCCAGCAGCCGGGGCAGGTCCTATGGCTACACCTTC. Encoded protein: CASSRGRSYGYTF.

The chain links TRBV24-1 to TRBJ1-3; D is undetermined. V lost 3 bases to trimming and J lost 1 base, with 6 bases between them. CDR1 and CDR2 from the germline V gene are KGHDR and SFDVKD. The CDR3 is made up of 14 amino acids. CDR3 in amino acids: CATSDVNSGNTIYF. Written as DNA, the CDR3 is TGTGCCACCAGTGATGTGAATTCTGGAAACACCATATATTTT.

Ten or more counts support this clone. The chain links TRBV5-4 to TRBJ2-1, with 8 nucleotides matching TRBD2. The CDR3 loop spans 16 amino acids. V was clipped by 4 bases and J by 3 bases; unmatched bases: 9. Germline V lookup: CDR1 SGHNT, CDR2 YYREEE (reference sequence). DNA for the CDR3: TGTGCCAGCAGCCCAACCGGGACTAGGCTCTACAATGAGCAGTTCTTC. Its protein is CASSPTGTRLYNEQFF.